A single sample is the source of the 21 T cell receptor beta chains below, sequenced in a study of T cells in Graves' hyperthyroidism and ophthalmopathy. Amplification of TCR beta CDR3 regions was performed using RNA transcripts as template. A set of HTBI primers served as the primers for a first-round RT-PCR of the TCR CDR3. TCRdb fed the multiplex PCR reads into MiXCR, producing one record per CDR3 protein. The profile shows around 380,000 distinct CDR3 sequences, roughly 13% of them singletons. Sequenced: blood. The receptors were gathered from a man aged 25 to 40 with Graves' hyperthyroidism that later progressed to Graves' ophthalmopathy.

The V gene is TRBV10-3, the J gene TRBJ2-2; the D gene could be TRBD1 or TRBD2 (5 bases each). Trimming took off 6 bases at V and 5 bases at J, with 22 bases between the two ends. Per germline, CDR1 ENHRY and CDR2 SYGVKD. This CDR3 spans 17 amino acids. The CDR3 DNA reads as TGTGCCATCAGCTCCGAACCCGGGACGGCGAGAACCGGGGAGCTGTTTTTT. This sequence encodes CAISSEPGTARTGELFF.

This clonotype was found many times. This chain uses TRBV28 with TRBJ2-1; D unclear. V lost 2 bases to trimming and J lost 1 base, with 6 bases between them. Germline V gene sequence: CDR1 MDHEN, CDR2 SYDVKM. CDR3 size: 14 residues. The CDR3 DNA sequence: TGTGCCAGCAGTTTAGGCGAATCCTACAATGAGCAGTTCTTC. The encoded protein is CASSLGESYNEQFF.

This rearrangement joins TRBV5-6 to TRBJ2-3, with 8 nucleotides matching TRBD2. V trimming: 2 bases; J trimming: 3 bases; junction bases outside the gene matches: 5. Germline V lookup: CDR1 SGHDT, CDR2 YYEEEE. This CDR3 has 15 amino acids. The CDR3 is CASSFVRGATDTQYF. Written as DNA, the CDR3 is TGTGCCAGCAGCTTCGTGCGGGGGGCGACAGATACGCAGTATTTT. The full variable domain, completed using reference TRBV5-6 and TRBJ2-3, is DAGVTQSPTHLIKTRGQQVTLRCSPKSGHDTVSWYQQALGQGPQFIFQYYEEEERQRGNFPDRFSGHQFPNYSSELNVNALLLGDSALYLCASSFVRGATDTQYFGPGTRLTVL.

At least ten counts were recorded for this clonotype. The V and J genes are TRBV19 and TRBJ1-1; 7 nucleotides line up with TRBD1. The CDR3 consists of 17 residues. V trimming: 0 bases; J trimming: 5 bases; junction bases outside the gene matches: 12. The V gene's germline CDR1 is LNHDA and CDR2 SQIVND (reference sequence). The CDR3 nucleotides read TGTGCCAGTAGTATAGATCAAGGCGTCGCAGGGGGGACTGAAGCTTTCTTT. Translated: CASSIDQGVAGGTEAFF.

The CDR3 region has the DNA TGCAGTGCACCCCCAGGGGGCGCGAACACCGGGGAGCTGTTTTTT. It yields the protein CSAPPGGANTGELFF. V is TRBV20-1 and J is TRBJ2-2, with 8 nucleotides matching TRBD1. This CDR3 has 15 amino acids. Germline values: CDR1 DFQATT, CDR2 SNEGSKA (reference sequence). V shed 6 bases and J 0 bases; nucleotides not matched to a gene: 6.

This clonotype was observed a single time. CDR3: CASSPGGTGAYNEQFF. Written as DNA, the CDR3 is TGCGCCAGCAGCCCGGGGGGGACAGGGGCATACAATGAGCAGTTCTTC. This rearrangement joins TRBV5-1 to TRBJ2-1; 10 bases fit TRBD1. The germline V gene has CDR1 SGHRS and CDR2 YFSETQ. The length of the CDR3 is 16 residues. Losses at the gene ends were 4 bases for V and 4 bases for J; bases not matched to a gene: 8.

This chain connects TRBV4-1 to TRBJ2-1; 10 nucleotides line up with TRBD2. V was pared by 4 bases and J by 10 bases, with 4 bases of the junction left unmatched. This CDR3 is built from 13 residues. Germline CDR1 and CDR2: MGHRA and YSYEKL. In DNA, the CDR3 is TGCGCCAGCAGCCGAGTAGCGGGGGGCGAGCAGTTCTTC. It is translated as CASSRVAGGEQFF.

Comment on this clonotype: This likely comes from a read error, as the CDR3 has no conserved phenylalanine or tryptophan at its end. The chain is built from TRBV4-1 and TRBJ2-3; tentative D call: TRBD2 (5 bases). V was clipped by 3 bases and J by 3 bases, with 10 bases between them. This CDR3 has 14 residues. Germline CDR1 reads MGHRA; CDR2 reads YSYEKL. The CDR3 here is CASSQTPGTDTQYS. For the CDR3, the DNA is TGCGCCAGCAGCCAGACGCCGGGGACAGATACGCAGTATTCT.

This clonotype has a handful of counts. V and J are TRBV18 and TRBJ2-5, with 11 nucleotides matching TRBD2. CDR1 is KGHSH, CDR2 LQKENI, per germline. CDR3 length: 17 amino acids. V trimming: 3 bases; J trimming: 1 base; junction bases outside the gene matches: 7. Here the CDR3 DNA reads TGTGCCAGCTCACCCCTACTAGCGGGGGCAGGCCAAGAGACCCAGTACTTC. Protein product: CASSPLLAGAGQETQYF.

This clonotype was recorded a few times. One end of the junction does not line up with germline, which may come from a read error. The CDR3 coding sequence is TGCAGTGCTAGCGGGACAGGGGGCTTGTACGAGCAGTGCTTC. Protein: CSASGTGGLYEQCF. The chain employs TRBV20-1 and TRBJ2-7; 12 bases align to TRBD1. CDR1 is DFQATT and CDR2 is SNEGSKA in the germline V gene (reference sequence). The CDR3 is made up of 14 amino acids.

This clonotype was seen ten or more times. This rearrangement joins TRBV20-1 to TRBJ1-5; possibly TRBD1 for D (5 bases). The CDR3 loop spans 15 amino acids. In germline, CDR1 is DFQATT, CDR2 SNEGSKA (reference sequence). V was shortened by 3 bases and J by 5 bases, with 17 bases between the two germline ends. CDR3 in amino acids: CSARALQDGYQPQHF. CDR3 DNA sequence: TGCAGTGCTAGGGCCTTACAGGATGGTTATCAGCCCCAGCATTTT.

This clonotype was detected only a few times. The V gene is TRBV20-1, the J gene TRBJ2-3, with 7 bases that match TRBD2. There are 16 residues in the CDR3. V trimming: 0 bases; J trimming: 2 bases; junction bases outside the gene matches: 8. The germline CDR1 and CDR2 sequences are DFQATT and SNEGSKA (reference sequence). The CDR3 loop is CSARDFGGGITDTQYF. The CDR3 DNA reads as TGCAGTGCTAGAGATTTTGGGGGGGGGATCACAGATACGCAGTATTTT.

This chain joins TRBV30 and TRBJ1-1, with D possibly being TRBD1 (5 bases). From germline, CDR1 is GTSNPN and CDR2 SVGIG (reference sequence). Trimming took 0 bases from V and 5 from J, leaving 10 bases between them. The CDR3 contains 13 residues. As DNA, the CDR3 is TGTGCCTGGAGTGTAATGGGGGGGACTGAAGCTTTCTTT. Translation gives CAWSVMGGTEAFF.

V gene TRBV5-1 combines with J gene TRBJ2-5, with 7 bases matching TRBD2. This CDR3 spans 14 amino acids. The germline gives CDR1 SGHRS, CDR2 YFSETQ. Trimming removed 5 bases from V and 3 bases from J; junction bases left unmatched: 7. Written as DNA, the CDR3 is TGCGCCAGCAGTGAGGGAGGGACTGAAGAGACCCAGTACTTC. Amino acids: CASSEGGTEETQYF.

This clonotype was found many times. This chain connects TRBV28 to TRBJ2-2, with D perhaps given as TRBD1 or TRBD2 (5 bases each). Germline CDR1 reads MDHEN; CDR2 reads SYDVKM. The CDR3 length is 13 residues. V was pared by 7 bases and J by 5 bases, with 11 bases between. The CDR3 DNA reads as TGTGCCAGCAATTGGGGACCAACCGGGGAGCTGTTTTTT. This gives the protein CASNWGPTGELFF. The full variable domain, completed using reference TRBV28 and TRBJ2-2, is DVKVTQSSRYLVKRTGEKVFLECVQDMDHENMFWYRQDPGLGLRLIYFSYDVKMKEKGDIPEGYSVSREKKERFSLILESASTNQTSMYLCASNWGPTGELFFGEGSRLTVL.

This clonotype came up many times. The V call is TRBV25-1, the J call TRBJ1-1; TRBD1 matches at 11 bases. Germline V gives CDR1 MGHDK, CDR2 SYGVNS. The junction had 11 bases not matched to a gene; V was cut back by 2 bases and J by 3 bases. The CDR3 sequence is 18 residues long. The CDR3, as DNA: TGTGCCAGCAGTGAAAGTCCGGGACAGGGGGGGTATGACACTGAAGCTTTCTTT. Its translation: CASSESPGQGGYDTEAFF.

This clonotype was recorded a few times. The chain combines TRBV28 with TRBJ2-5; D gene uncertain. This CDR3 spans 15 amino acids. The germline V gene has CDR1 MDHEN and CDR2 SYDVKM. V gave up 6 bases and J gave up 0 bases, with 14 bases separating them. The CDR3 sequence: CASSRRPAYQETQYF. The CDR3 DNA reads as TGTGCCAGCAGCCGGCGTCCCGCCTACCAAGAGACCCAGTACTTC.

In its sample, this clonotype was seen many times. The chain joins TRBV28 to TRBJ2-2; D perhaps matches TRBD2 (6 bases). The V gene lost 6 bases and the J gene lost 0 bases, with 17 bases spanning the gap. The CDR3 totals 17 residues. Per the germline V gene, CDR1 is MDHEN and CDR2 is SYDVKM. CDR3 amino acids: CASSPLPAGTNTGELFF. DNA of the CDR3: TGTGCCAGCAGCCCACTCCCGGCGGGAACGAACACCGGGGAGCTGTTTTTT. The full variable domain, completed using reference TRBV28 and TRBJ2-2, is DVKVTQSSRYLVKRTGEKVFLECVQDMDHENMFWYRQDPGLGLRLIYFSYDVKMKEKGDIPEGYSVSREKKERFSLILESASTNQTSMYLCASSPLPAGTNTGELFFGEGSRLTVL.

This clonotype was seen a few times. The V call is TRBV6-6, the J call TRBJ2-7; D unresolved. Germline CDR1 is MNHNY and CDR2 is SVGAGI (reference sequence). V was clipped by 2 bases and J by 3 bases, with 14 bases between them. This CDR3 is built from 15 residues. CDR3 coding DNA: TGTGCCAGCAGTTACGACCGGGTTGCCTACTACGAGCAGTACTTC. Translated, it gives CASSYDRVAYYEQYF.

This clonotype was counted many times. V gene TRBV6-1 combines with J gene TRBJ1-5, with D maybe TRBD1 (6 bases). The CDR3 spans 14 residues. Germline V gene data show CDR1 as MNHNS and CDR2 as SASEGT. V was trimmed by 4 bases and J by 3 bases, leaving 10 bases between them. In DNA form, the CDR3 reads TGTGCCAGCAGTGCCGACAGGATCAATCAGCCCCAGCATTTT. Amino acid sequence: CASSADRINQPQHF.

This clonotype was recorded a few times. The chain is built from TRBV19 and TRBJ1-1, with TRBD1 as a possible D gene (5 bases). Germline CDR1 LNHDA, CDR2 SQIVND (reference sequence). The CDR3 is made up of 14 amino acids. The CDR3 DNA follows: TGTGCTAGTCGAGGGGTTGTCGGAGTCACTGAAGCTTTCTTT. Its protein product is CASRGVVGVTEAFF.